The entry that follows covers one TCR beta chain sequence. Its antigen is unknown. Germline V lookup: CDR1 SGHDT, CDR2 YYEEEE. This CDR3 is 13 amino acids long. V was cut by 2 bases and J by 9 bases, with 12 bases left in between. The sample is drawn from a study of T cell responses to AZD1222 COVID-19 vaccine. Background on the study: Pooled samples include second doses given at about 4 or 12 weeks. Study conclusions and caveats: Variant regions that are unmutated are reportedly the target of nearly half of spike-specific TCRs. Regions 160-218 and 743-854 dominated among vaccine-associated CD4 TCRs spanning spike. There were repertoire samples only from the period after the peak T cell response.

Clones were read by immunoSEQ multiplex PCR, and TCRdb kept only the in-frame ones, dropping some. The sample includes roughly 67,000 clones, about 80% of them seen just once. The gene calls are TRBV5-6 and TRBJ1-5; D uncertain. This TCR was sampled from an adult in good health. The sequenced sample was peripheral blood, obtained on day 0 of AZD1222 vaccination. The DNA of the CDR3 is TGTGCCAGCAGCTTTTTTCCGTCTTCGCCCCAGCATTTT. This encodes CASSFFPSSPQHF.